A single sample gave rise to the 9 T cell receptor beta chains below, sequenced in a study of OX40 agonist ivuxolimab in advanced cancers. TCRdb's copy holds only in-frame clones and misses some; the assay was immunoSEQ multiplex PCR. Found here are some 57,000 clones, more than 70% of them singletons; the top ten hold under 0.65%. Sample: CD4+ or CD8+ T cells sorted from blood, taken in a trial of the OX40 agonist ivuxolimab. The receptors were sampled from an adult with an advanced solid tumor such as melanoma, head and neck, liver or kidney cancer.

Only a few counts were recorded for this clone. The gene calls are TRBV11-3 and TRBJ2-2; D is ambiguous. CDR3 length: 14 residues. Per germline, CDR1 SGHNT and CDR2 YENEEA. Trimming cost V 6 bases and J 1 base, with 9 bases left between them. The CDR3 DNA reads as TGTGCCAGCAGTCGGTCGCGGAACACCGGGGAGCTGTTTTTT. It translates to CASSRSRNTGELFF.

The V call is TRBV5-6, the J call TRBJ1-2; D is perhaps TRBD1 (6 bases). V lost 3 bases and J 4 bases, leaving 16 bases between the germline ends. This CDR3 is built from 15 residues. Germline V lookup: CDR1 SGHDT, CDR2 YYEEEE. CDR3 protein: CASSSFDRLGYGYTF. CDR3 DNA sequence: TGTGCCAGCAGCTCTTTCGACAGGTTAGGCTATGGCTACACCTTC.

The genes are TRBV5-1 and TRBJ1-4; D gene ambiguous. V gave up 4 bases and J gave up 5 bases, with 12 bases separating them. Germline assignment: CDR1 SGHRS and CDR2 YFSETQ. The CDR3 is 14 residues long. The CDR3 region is CASSPGVLNEKLFF. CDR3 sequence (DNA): TGCGCCAGCAGCCCAGGAGTTCTGAATGAAAAACTGTTTTTT.

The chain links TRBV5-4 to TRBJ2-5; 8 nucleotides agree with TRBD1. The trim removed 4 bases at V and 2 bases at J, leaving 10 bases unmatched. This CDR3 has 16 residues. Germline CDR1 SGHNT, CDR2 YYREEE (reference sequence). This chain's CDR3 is CASSGKTGARQETQYF. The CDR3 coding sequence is TGTGCCAGCAGCGGGAAGACAGGGGCCCGTCAAGAGACCCAGTACTTC.

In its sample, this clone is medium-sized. CDR3 amino acids: CASSPSGGNTGELFF. Written as DNA, the CDR3 is TGTGCCAGCAGCCCCTCGGGCGGGAACACCGGGGAGCTGTTTTTT. The rearrangement links TRBV7-7 to TRBJ2-2, with D hard to call. V dropped 5 bases and J dropped 1 base, with 11 bases sitting between them. The CDR3 runs 15 residues. Germline loops: CDR1 SSHAT, CDR2 FNYEAQ (reference sequence).

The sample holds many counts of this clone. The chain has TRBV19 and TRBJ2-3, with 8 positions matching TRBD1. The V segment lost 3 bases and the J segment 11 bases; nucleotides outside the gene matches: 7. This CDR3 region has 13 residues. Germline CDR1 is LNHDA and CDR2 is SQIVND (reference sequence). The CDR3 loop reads CASSIRRGLEQYF. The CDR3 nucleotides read TGTGCCAGTAGTATCCGCAGGGGGCTTGAGCAGTATTTT. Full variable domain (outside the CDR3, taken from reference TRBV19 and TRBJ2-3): DGGITQSPKYLFRKEGQNVTLSCEQNLNHDAMYWYRQDPGQGLRLIYYSQIVNDFQKGDIAEGYSVSREKKESFPLTVTSAQKNPTAFYLCASSIRRGLEQYFGPGTRLTVL.

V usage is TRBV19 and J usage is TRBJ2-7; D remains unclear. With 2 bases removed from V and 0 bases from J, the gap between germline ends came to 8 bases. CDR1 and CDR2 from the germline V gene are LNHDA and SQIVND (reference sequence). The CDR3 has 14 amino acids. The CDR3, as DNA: TGTGCCAGTAGTATAAGCAGGTCCTCCTACGAGCAGTACTTC. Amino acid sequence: CASSISRSSYEQYF.

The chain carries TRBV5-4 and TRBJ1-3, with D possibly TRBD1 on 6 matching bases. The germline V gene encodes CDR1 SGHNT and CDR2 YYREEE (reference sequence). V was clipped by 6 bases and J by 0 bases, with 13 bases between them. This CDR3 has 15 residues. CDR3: CASNIQGPSGNTIYF. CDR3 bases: TGTGCCAGCAATATACAGGGACCCTCTGGAAACACCATATATTTT. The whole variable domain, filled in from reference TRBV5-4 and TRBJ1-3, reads ETGVTQSPTHLIKTRGQQVTLRCSSQSGHNTVSWYQQALGQGPQFIFQYYREEENGRGNFPPRFSGLQFPNYSSELNVNALELDDSALYLCASNIQGPSGNTIYFGEGSWLTVV.

The CDR3 sequence is CASSDLRLAGGTDTQYF. DNA of the CDR3: TGTGCCAGCAGTGACCTACGACTAGCGGGAGGCACAGATACGCAGTATTTT. The V and J genes are TRBV25-1 and TRBJ2-3; 12 bases line up with TRBD2. This CDR3 contains 17 residues. V trimming: 3 bases; J trimming: 1 base; junction bases outside the gene matches: 5. The germline CDR1 and CDR2 sequences are MGHDK and SYGVNS.